This T cell receptor beta chain was observed in a study of cytomegalovirus exposure and HLA in healthy donors. This clone has just a few counts. With 60 Vbeta and 13 Jbeta primers, the PCR was carried out. Assay: immunoSEQ multiplex PCR; the TCRdb copy retains only in-frame clones and omits some. The sample records tens of thousands of clones, about 80% being singletons. CDR1 and CDR2 from the germline V gene are SGHRS and YFSETQ. CDR3 length equals 17 residues. V was clipped by 4 bases and J by 8 bases; unmatched bases: 10. The clonotype was recovered from a female donor in good health and CMV-seronegative. The V call is TRBV5-1, the J call TRBJ2-1; TRBD2 aligns across 15 bases. Sequencing input: PBMCs. The CDR3 here is CASSVAGLAGGNYEQFF. Written as DNA, the CDR3 is TGCGCCAGCAGCGTGGCGGGACTAGCGGGAGGAAACTATGAGCAGTTCTTC.